Reported below is one T cell receptor (beta chain). Its antigen is unknown. The data are from a study of T cell responses to AZD1222 COVID-19 vaccine. Study-wide findings and caveats: Reportedly, close to half of spike-specific TCRs are directed against unmutated variant regions. White British people made up most donors, females outnumbered males, and clonal diversity was possibly underestimated.

Profiling relied on immunoSEQ multiplex PCR, and the TCRdb table lists in-frame clones only, not all of them. Found here are about 140,000 clones, 85% to 95% of them singletons; the top ten hold 0.85% to 0.95%. The receptor comes from an adult in good health. The sample here was peripheral blood, taken on day 0 of MenACWY control vaccination.

The CDR3 DNA reads as TGTGCCACCAGCGACGGACAGGCCTATAATTCACCCCTCCACTTT. Translated, it gives CATSDGQAYNSPLHF. The rearrangement links TRBV15 to TRBJ1-6, with 7 bases fitting TRBD1. V shed 5 bases, J shed 2 bases, and the junction held 3 bases outside the gene matches. Germline V gives CDR1 LNHNV, CDR2 YYDKDF (reference sequence). The CDR3 contains 15 residues.